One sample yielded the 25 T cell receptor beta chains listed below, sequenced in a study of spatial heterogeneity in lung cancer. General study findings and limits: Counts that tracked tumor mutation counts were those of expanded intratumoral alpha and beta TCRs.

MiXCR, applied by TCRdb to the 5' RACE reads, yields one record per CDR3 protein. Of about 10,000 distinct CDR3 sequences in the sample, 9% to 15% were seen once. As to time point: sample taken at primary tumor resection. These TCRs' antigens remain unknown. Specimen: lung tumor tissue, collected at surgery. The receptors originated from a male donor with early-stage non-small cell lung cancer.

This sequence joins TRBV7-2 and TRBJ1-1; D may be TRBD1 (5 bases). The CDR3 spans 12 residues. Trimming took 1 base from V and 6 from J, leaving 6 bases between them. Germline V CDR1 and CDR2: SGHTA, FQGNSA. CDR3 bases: TGTGCCAGCAGCTTAGGGGGCCCTGAAGCTTTCTTT. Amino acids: CASSLGGPEAFF.

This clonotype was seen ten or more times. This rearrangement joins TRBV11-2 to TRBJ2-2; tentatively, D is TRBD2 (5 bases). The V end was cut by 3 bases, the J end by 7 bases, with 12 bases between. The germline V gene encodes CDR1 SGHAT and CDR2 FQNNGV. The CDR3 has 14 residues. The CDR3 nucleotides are TGTGCCAGCAGCTTCACGTCGAGGGTCGGGGAGCTGTTTTTT. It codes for CASSFTSRVGELFF.

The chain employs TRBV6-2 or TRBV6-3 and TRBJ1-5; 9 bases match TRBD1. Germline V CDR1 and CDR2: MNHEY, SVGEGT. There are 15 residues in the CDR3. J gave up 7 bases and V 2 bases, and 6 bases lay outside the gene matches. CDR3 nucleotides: TGTGCCAGCAGTTACCAGGACAGGGGACGGCAGCCCCAGCATTTT. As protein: CASSYQDRGRQPQHF.

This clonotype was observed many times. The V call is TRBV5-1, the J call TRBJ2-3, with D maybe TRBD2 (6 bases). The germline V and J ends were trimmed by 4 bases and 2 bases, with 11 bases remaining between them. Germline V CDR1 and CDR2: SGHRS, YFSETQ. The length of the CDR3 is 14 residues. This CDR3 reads CASSPGVPTDTQYF. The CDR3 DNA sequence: TGCGCCAGCAGCCCGGGGGTCCCCACAGATACGCAGTATTTT. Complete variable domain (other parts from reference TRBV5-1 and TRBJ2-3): KAGVTQTPRYLIKTRGQQVTLSCSPISGHRSVSWYQQTPGQGLQFLFEYFSETQRNKGNFPGRFSGRQFSNSRSEMNVSTLELGDSALYLCASSPGVPTDTQYFGPGTRLTVL.

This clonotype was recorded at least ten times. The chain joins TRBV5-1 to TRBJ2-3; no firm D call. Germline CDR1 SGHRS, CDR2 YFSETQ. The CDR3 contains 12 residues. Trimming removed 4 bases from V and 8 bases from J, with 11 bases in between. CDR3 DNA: TGCGCCAGCAGCAGCCCTCGAAGTACGCAGTATTTT. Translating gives CASSSPRSTQYF.

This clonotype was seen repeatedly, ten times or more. CDR3 coding DNA: TGTGCCAGCAGCTTGGGACACCCCGGGCTCTCTGGGGCCAACGTCCTGACTTTC. Translation gives CASSLGHPGLSGANVLTF. The rearrangement uses TRBV7-8 and TRBJ2-6; tentative D call: TRBD1 (6 bases). Trimming left V 3 bases short and J 0 bases short, with 15 bases between. The CDR3 spans 18 residues. Germline-derived CDR1 and CDR2 are SGHVS and FQNEAQ.

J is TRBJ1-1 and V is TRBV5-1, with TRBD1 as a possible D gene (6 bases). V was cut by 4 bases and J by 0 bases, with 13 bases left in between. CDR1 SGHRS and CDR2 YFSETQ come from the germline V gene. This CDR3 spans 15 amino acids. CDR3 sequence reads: CASSRGAAMNTEAFF. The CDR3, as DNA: TGCGCCAGCAGCAGGGGGGCTGCGATGAACACTGAAGCTTTCTTT.

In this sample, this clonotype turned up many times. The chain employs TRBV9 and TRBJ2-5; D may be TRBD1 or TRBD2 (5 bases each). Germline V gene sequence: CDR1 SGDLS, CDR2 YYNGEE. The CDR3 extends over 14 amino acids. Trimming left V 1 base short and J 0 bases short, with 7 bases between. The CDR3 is CASSVRGDQETQYF. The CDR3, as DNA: TGTGCCAGCAGCGTACGGGGCGACCAAGAGACCCAGTACTTC.

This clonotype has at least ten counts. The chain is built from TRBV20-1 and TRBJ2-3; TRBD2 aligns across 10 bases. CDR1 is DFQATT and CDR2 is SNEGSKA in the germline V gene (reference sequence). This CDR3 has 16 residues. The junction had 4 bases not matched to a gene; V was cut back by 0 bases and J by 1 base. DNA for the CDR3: TGCAGTGCTAGAGATTTCACTAGCGGGGGCACAGATACGCAGTATTTT. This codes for CSARDFTSGGTDTQYF.

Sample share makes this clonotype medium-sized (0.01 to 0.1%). CDR3 in amino acids: CSVVGGRKTGTSGRTDTQYF. The DNA of the CDR3 is TGCAGCGTTGTTGGAGGACGTAAAACCGGGACTAGCGGGAGAACAGATACGCAGTATTTT. The V gene is TRBV29-1, the J gene TRBJ2-3, with 14 bases that match TRBD2. Looked up from germline, CDR1 is SQVTM and CDR2 is ANQGSEA. This CDR3 contains 20 residues. The ends lost 4 bases at V and 3 bases at J; junction bases unmatched: 18.

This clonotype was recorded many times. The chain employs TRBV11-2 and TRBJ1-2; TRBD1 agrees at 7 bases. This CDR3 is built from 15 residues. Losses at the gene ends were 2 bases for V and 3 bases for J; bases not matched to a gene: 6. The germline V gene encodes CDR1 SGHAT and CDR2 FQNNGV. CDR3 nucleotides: TGTGCCAGCAGCTTACGCCGAGGACAGGACTATGGCTACACCTTC. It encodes CASSLRRGQDYGYTF.

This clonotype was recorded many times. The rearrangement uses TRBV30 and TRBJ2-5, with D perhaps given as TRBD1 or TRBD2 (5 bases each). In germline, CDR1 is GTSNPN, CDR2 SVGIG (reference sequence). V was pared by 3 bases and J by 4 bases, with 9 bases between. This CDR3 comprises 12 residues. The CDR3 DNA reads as TGTGCCTGGAGGAGGGGATCAGAGACCCAGTACTTC. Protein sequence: CAWRRGSETQYF.

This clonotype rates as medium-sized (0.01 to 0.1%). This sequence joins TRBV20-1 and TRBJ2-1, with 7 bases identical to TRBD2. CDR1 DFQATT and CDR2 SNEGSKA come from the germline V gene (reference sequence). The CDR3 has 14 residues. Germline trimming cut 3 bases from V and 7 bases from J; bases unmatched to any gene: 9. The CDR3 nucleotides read TGCAGTGCTAGGCCCAGCGGACTAGTTAATGAGCAGTTCTTC. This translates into CSARPSGLVNEQFF.

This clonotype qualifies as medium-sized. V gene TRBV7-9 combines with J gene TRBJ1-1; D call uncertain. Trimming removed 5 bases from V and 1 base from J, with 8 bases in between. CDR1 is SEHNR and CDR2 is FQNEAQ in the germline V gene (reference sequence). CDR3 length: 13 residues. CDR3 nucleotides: TGTGCCAGCAGCCAATCTTCGAACACTGAAGCTTTCTTT. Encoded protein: CASSQSSNTEAFF.

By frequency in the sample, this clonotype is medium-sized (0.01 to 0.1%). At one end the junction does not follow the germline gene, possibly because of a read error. CDR3 sequence reads: CASSLAGNLYF. Here the CDR3 DNA reads TGCGCCAGCAGCTTGGCTGGGAACCTCTATTTT. The chain uses TRBV5-1 and TRBJ1-4; D remains ambiguous. Germline V gives CDR1 SGHRS, CDR2 YFSETQ. The CDR3 is 11 residues long.

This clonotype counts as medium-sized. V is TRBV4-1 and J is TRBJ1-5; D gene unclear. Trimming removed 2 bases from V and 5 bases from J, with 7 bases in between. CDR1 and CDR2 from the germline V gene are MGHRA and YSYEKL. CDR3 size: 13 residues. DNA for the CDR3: TGCGCCAGCAGCCAAAAAGCCGATCAGCCCCAGCATTTT. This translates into CASSQKADQPQHF.

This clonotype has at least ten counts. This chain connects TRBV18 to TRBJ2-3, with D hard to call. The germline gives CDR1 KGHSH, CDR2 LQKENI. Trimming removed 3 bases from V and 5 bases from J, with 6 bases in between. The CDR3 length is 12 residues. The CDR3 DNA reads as TGTGCCAGCTCACCTTCAGGAGATACGCAGTATTTT. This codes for CASSPSGDTQYF.

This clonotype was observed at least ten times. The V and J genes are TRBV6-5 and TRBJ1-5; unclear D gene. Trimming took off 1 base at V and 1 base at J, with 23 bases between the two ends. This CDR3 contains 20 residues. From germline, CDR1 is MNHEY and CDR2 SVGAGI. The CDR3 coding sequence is TGTGCCAGCAGTTACTATATCGTGGTTGTAAAGGACGGAAGCAATCAGCCCCAGCATTTT. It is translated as CASSYYIVVVKDGSNQPQHF.

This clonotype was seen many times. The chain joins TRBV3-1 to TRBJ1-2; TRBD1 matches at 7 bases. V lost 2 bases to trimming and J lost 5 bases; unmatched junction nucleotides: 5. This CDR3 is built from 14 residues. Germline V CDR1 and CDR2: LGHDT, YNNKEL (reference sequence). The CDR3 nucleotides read TGTGCCAGCAGCCAAACCGGGACAGCTTATGGCTACACCTTC. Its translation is CASSQTGTAYGYTF.

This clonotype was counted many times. The CDR3 DNA follows: TGTGCCAGCAGTCCCTGGGACAGGGCGAAATCCTACGAGCAGTACTTC. Encoded protein: CASSPWDRAKSYEQYF. The chain uses TRBV28 and TRBJ2-7, with 9 bases that match TRBD1. This CDR3 is built from 16 residues. Trimming removed 5 bases from V and 1 base from J; junction bases left unmatched: 9. Germline-derived CDR1 and CDR2 are MDHEN and SYDVKM. The full variable domain, completed using reference TRBV28 and TRBJ2-7, is DVKVTQSSRYLVKRTGEKVFLECVQDMDHENMFWYRQDPGLGLRLIYFSYDVKMKEKGDIPEGYSVSREKKERFSLILESASTNQTSMYLCASSPWDRAKSYEQYFGPGTRLTVT.

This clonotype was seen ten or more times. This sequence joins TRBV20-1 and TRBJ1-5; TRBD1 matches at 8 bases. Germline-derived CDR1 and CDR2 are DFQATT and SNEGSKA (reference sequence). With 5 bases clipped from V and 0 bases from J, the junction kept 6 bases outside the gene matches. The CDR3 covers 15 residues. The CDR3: CSARRQGISNQPQHF. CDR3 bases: TGCAGTGCTCGAAGACAGGGGATTAGCAATCAGCCCCAGCATTTT.

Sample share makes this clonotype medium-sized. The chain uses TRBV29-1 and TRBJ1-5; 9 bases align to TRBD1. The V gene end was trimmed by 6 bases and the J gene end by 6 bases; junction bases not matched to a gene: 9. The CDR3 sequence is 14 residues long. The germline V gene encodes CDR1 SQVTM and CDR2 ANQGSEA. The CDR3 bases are TGCAGCGTGGGGACCGGGACAGGGTTTCAGCCCCAGCATTTT. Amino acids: CSVGTGTGFQPQHF.

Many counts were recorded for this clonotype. Here the CDR3 reads CASSSIADYEQYF. DNA for the CDR3: TGCGCCAGCAGCTCCATTGCAGACTACGAGCAGTACTTC. The chain carries TRBV5-1 and TRBJ2-7, with D hard to call. The germline gives CDR1 SGHRS, CDR2 YFSETQ. The CDR3 has 13 residues. V was cut by 3 bases and J by 3 bases, with 10 bases left in between.

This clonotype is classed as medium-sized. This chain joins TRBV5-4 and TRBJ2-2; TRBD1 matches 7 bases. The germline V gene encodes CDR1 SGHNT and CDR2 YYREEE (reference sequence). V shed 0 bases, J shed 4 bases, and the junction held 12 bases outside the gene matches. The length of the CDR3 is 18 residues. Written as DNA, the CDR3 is TGTGCCAGCAGCTTGGGGGTCCGGGACAGATACTCCACCGGGGAGCTGTTTTTT. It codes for CASSLGVRDRYSTGELFF.

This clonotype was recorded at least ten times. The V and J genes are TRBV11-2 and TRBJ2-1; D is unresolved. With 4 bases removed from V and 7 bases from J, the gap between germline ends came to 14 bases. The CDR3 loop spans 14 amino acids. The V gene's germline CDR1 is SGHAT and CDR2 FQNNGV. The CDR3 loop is CASSSEVSGNEQFF. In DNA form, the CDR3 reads TGTGCCAGCAGCTCAGAGGTATCGGGTAATGAGCAGTTCTTC. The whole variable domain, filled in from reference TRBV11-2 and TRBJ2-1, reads EAGVAQSPRYKIIEKRQSVAFWCNPISGHATLYWYQQILGQGPKLLIQFQNNGVVDDSQLPKDRFSAERLKGVDSTLKIQPAKLEDSAVYLCASSSEVSGNEQFFGPGTRLTVL.